The T cell receptor (beta chain) under discussion was sequenced for a study of shared clonotypes between healthy human individuals. Study information: Three CD4 naive, three CD4 memory, two CD8 naive and one CD8 memory plate were used per donor. Study-level findings and limits: Compared with clonotypes that all four donors shared, non-shared clonotypes had lower generation probabilities.

Germline CDR1 and CDR2: SGHNT and YENEEA. The CDR3 totals 15 residues. V was clipped by 5 bases and J by 6 bases; unmatched bases: 7. CD4+ cells were split into CD45RA+ naive and CD45RA-negative memory subsets. This clone has a handful of counts. Its antigen remains unidentified. Sequencing used immunoSEQ multiplex PCR; TCRdb keeps in-frame clones, though not all of them. The sample comprises about 1.1 million clones, around 78% of which are singletons, and approximately 0.56% rests with the top ten. The clonotype comes from a man aged 18 to 35 in good health. Some clones in this sample may be carry-over from other donors' samples. The sample comprised memory CD4+ T cells from PBMCs. Indicated subset: CD45RA-negative fraction. V usage is TRBV11-3 and J usage is TRBJ2-1, with 10 bases aligning to TRBD2. The CDR3 DNA sequence: TGTGCCAGCAGCGGAGCGGGAGGGCCTCGCAATGAGCAGTTCTTC. Translated: CASSGAGGPRNEQFF.